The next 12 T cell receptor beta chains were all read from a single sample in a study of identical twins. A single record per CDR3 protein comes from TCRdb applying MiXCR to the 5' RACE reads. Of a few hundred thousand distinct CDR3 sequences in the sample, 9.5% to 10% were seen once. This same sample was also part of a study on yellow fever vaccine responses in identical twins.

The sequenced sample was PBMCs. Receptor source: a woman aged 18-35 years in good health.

The CDR3 DNA reads as TGCAGTGCTAGGGAGCAACGCTCCTACAATGAGCAGTTCTTC. The encoded protein is CSAREQRSYNEQFF. The chain is built from TRBV20-1 and TRBJ2-1; D unclear. The CDR3 consists of 14 residues. The germline V and J ends were trimmed by 3 bases and 0 bases, with 9 bases remaining between them. The V gene's germline CDR1 is DFQATT and CDR2 SNEGSKA (reference sequence).

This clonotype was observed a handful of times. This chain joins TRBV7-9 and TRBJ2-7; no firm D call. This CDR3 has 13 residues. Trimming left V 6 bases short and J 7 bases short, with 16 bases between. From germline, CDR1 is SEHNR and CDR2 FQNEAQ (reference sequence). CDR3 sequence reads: CASRSESLREQYF. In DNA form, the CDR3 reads TGTGCCAGCAGGTCCGAGTCTTTGAGGGAGCAGTACTTC. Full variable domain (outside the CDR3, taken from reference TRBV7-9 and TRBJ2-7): DTGVSQNPRHKITKRGQNVTFRCDPISEHNRLYWYRQTLGQGPEFLTYFQNEAQLEKSRLLSDRFSAERPKGSFSTLEIQRTEQGDSAMYLCASRSESLREQYFGPGTRLTVT.

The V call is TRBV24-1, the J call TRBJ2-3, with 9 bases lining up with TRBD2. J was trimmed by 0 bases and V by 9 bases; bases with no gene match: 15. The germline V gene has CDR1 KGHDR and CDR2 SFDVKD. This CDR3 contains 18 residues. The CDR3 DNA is TGTGCCACCCGGGCGGGGAGACTAGCGGTGTCTAGCACAGATACGCAGTATTTT. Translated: CATRAGRLAVSSTDTQYF.

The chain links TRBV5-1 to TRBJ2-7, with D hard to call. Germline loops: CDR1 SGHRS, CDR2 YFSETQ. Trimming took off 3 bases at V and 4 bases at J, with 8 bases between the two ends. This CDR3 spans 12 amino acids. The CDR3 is CASSSDEYEQYF. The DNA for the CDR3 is TGCGCCAGCAGCTCGGACGAATACGAGCAGTACTTC.

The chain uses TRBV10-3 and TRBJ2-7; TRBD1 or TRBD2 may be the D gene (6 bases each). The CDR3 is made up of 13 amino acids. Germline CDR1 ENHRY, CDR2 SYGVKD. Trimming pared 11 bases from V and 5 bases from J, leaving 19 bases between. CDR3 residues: CAAGGGGMDEQYF. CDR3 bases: TGTGCCGCGGGTGGAGGGGGGATGGACGAGCAGTACTTC.

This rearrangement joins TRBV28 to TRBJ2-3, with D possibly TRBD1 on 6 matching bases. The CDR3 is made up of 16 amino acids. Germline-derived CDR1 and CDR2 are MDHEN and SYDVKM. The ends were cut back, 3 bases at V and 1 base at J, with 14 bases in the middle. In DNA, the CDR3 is TGTGCCAGCAGTTTGGCTACAGGGTGGGGCACAGATACGCAGTATTTT. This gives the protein CASSLATGWGTDTQYF.

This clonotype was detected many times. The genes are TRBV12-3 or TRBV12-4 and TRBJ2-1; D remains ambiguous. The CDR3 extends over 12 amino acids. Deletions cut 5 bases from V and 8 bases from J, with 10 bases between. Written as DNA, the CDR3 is TGTGCCAGCAGTCCGGTGGGGTATGAGCAGTTCTTC. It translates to CASSPVGYEQFF.

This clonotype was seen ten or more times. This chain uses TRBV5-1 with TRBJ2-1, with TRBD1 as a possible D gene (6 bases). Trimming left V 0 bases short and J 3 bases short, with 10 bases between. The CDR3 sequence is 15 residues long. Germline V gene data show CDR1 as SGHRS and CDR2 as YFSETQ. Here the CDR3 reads CASSLGDRRYNEQFF. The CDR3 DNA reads TGCGCCAGCAGCTTGGGAGACAGGCGCTACAATGAGCAGTTCTTC.

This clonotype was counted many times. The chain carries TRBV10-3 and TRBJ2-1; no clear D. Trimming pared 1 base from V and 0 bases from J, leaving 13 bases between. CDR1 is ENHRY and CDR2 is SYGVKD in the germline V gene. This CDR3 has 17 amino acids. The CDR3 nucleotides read TGTGCCATCAGTGAGTTGTCCCGTTTGGGCTCCTACAATGAGCAGTTCTTC. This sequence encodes CAISELSRLGSYNEQFF.

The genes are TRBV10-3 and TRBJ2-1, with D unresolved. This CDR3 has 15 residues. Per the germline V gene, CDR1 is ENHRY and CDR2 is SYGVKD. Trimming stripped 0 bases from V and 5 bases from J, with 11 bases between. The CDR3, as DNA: TGTGCCATCAGTGAGTCAAGTCAGGTGAACAATGAGCAGTTCTTC. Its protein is CAISESSQVNNEQFF.

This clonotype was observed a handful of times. CDR3 protein: CASSIDGHQPQHF. CDR3 nucleotides: TGTGCCAGTAGTATAGACGGCCATCAGCCCCAGCATTTT. V usage is TRBV19 and J usage is TRBJ1-5, with D hard to call. The germline gives CDR1 LNHDA, CDR2 SQIVND (reference sequence). The CDR3 consists of 13 residues. Trimming shortened V by 0 bases and J by 5 bases, and 5 bases separated the two germline ends.

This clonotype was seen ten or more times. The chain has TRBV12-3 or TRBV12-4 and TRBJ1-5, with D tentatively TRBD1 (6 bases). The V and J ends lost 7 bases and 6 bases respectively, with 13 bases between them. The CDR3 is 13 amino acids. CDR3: CASNQGGGQPQHF. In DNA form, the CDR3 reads TGTGCCAGCAATCAAGGGGGAGGTCAGCCCCAGCATTTT.